The rows below give T cell receptor beta chains drawn from one sample of a study of T cell responses to AZD1222 COVID-19 vaccine. The assay was immunoSEQ multiplex PCR, and TCRdb's table has in-frame clones only and misses some. The data contain about 83,000 clones, around 88% of them singletons. Source: peripheral blood, taken on day 0 of AZD1222 vaccination. The receptors derive from an adult in good health. The CDR3 runs from the conserved cysteine through the conserved F or W. Each record gives: clone size, D gene, V gene, J gene, CDR3 protein, CDR3 DNA. The D gene is left open where the match is weak. For some rows the clone size is stated as once, few or many, or as a class when expanded; others skip it.

size: -
D: -
V: TRBV7-9
J: TRBJ1-2
CDR3: CASSFATGNLFYGYTF
DNA: TGTGCCAGCAGCTTCGCTACAGGAAATTTGTTCTATGGCTACACCTTC

size: -
D: TRBD2
V: TRBV7-3
J: TRBJ2-7
CDR3: CASSSSSGPYYEQYF
DNA: TGTGCCAGCAGCTCCTCTAGCGGCCCATACTACGAGCAGTACTTC

size: -
D: TRBD1
V: TRBV10-3
J: TRBJ1-5
CDR3: CAITGQPNQPQHF
DNA: TGTGCCATCACGGGACAGCCCAATCAGCCCCAGCATTTT

size: -
D: -
V: TRBV6-5
J: TRBJ2-7
CDR3: CASKQDFGYEQYF
DNA: TGTGCCAGCAAACAGGATTTCGGCTACGAGCAGTACTTC

size: -
D: -
V: TRBV7-9
J: TRBJ2-5
CDR3: CASSFLMGQETQYF
DNA: TGTGCCAGCAGCTTCCTGATGGGGCAAGAGACCCAGTACTTC

size: -
D: TRBD2
V: TRBV5-6
J: TRBJ2-7
CDR3: CASSMCSLLAGGCEQYF
DNA: TGTGCCAGCAGCATGTGCTCTCTACTAGCGGGAGGGTGCGAGCAGTACTTC

size: -
D: -
V: TRBV19
J: TRBJ1-4
CDR3: CASSRTPRDSNEKLFF
DNA: TGTGCCAGTAGCAGAACCCCCCGCGACAGTAATGAAAAACTGTTTTTT

size: -
D: TRBD1
V: TRBV9
J: TRBJ1-1
CDR3: CASSVGGQGLAEAFF
DNA: TGTGCCAGCAGCGTAGGGGGACAGGGTTTGGCTGAAGCTTTCTTT

size: -
D: -
V: TRBV19
J: TRBJ1-5
CDR3: CASSPRSGQPQHF
DNA: TGTGCCAGTAGTCCGAGGTCGGGTCAGCCCCAGCATTTT

size: -
D: -
V: TRBV12-5
J: TRBJ1-5
CDR3: CASGLFTGSYSNQPQHF
DNA: TGTGCTAGTGGTTTGTTTACAGGGTCTTATAGCAATCAGCCCCAGCATTTT

size: -
D: -
V: TRBV4-2
J: TRBJ1-1
CDR3: CASSRTQGEGTEAFF
DNA: TGTGCCAGCAGCCGCACCCAGGGTGAGGGCACTGAAGCTTTCTTT

size: -
D: -
V: TRBV27
J: TRBJ2-3
CDR3: CASSLDGIASTDTQYF
DNA: TGTGCCAGCAGTTTGGACGGTATTGCTAGCACAGATACGCAGTATTTT

size: once
D: -
V: TRBV25-1
J: TRBJ1-4
CDR3: CASSPNGGKLFF
DNA: TGTGCCAGCAGTCCCAACGGGGGAAAACTGTTTTTT

size: once
D: TRBD2
V: TRBV19
J: TRBJ2-1
CDR3: CASKKGGTSRYNEQFF
DNA: TGTGCCAGTAAAAAGGGTGGGACTAGCAGATACAATGAGCAGTTCTTC

size: -
D: TRBD1
V: TRBV27
J: TRBJ2-3
CDR3: CASSSDRVVGGTQYF
DNA: TGTGCCAGCAGTTCGGACAGGGTGGTCGGAGGTACGCAGTATTTT

size: -
D: TRBD1
V: TRBV6-4
J: TRBJ1-2
CDR3: CASSDWDRGGYTF
DNA: TGTGCCAGCAGTGACTGGGACAGGGGTGGCTACACCTTC

size: -
D: -
V: TRBV7-6
J: TRBJ2-5
CDR3: CASSLDYGGIETQYF
DNA: TGTGCCAGCAGCTTAGACTACGGGGGAATAGAGACCCAGTACTTC

size: -
D: TRBD1
V: TRBV9
J: TRBJ1-3
CDR3: CASSVVPGQVSGNTIYF
DNA: TGTGCCAGCAGCGTAGTCCCGGGACAGGTCTCTGGAAACACCATATATTTT

size: -
D: -
V: TRBV5-6
J: TRBJ2-2
CDR3: CASSSYAGELFF
DNA: TGTGCCAGCAGCTCGTACGCCGGGGAGCTGTTTTTT

size: -
D: -
V: TRBV7-9
J: TRBJ2-3
CDR3: CASSPGWDTDTQYF
DNA: TGTGCCAGCAGCCCAGGGTGGGACACAGATACGCAGTATTTT

size: large
D: TRBD2
V: TRBV7-3
J: TRBJ2-2
CDR3: CASSRLAVANTGELFF
DNA: TGTGCCAGCAGCCGCCTAGCGGTCGCGAACACCGGGGAGCTGTTTTTT

size: -
D: TRBD1
V: TRBV2
J: TRBJ2-7
CDR3: CASSRTGLGYEQYF
DNA: TGTGCCAGCAGCAGGACAGGATTGGGCTACGAGCAGTACTTC

size: -
D: TRBD1
V: TRBV5-4
J: TRBJ2-1
CDR3: CASSTGQGAYNEQFF
DNA: TGTGCCAGCAGCACCGGACAGGGGGCCTACAATGAGCAGTTCTTC

size: -
D: TRBD1
V: TRBV14
J: TRBJ1-6
CDR3: CASSQDILGTGGSPLHF
DNA: TGTGCCAGCAGCCAAGATATCCTTGGGACAGGGGGGTCACCCCTCCACTTT

size: -
D: -
V: TRBV28
J: TRBJ1-2
CDR3: CATTGDYGYTF
DNA: TGTGCCACCACAGGTGACTATGGCTACACCTTC

size: -
D: -
V: TRBV12-5
J: TRBJ2-3
CDR3: CASGLEMVFSLSLDSADTQYF
DNA: TGTGCTAGTGGTTTGGAAATGGTGTTCTCCCTATCACTAGATTCTGCGGATACGCAGTATTTT

size: -
D: TRBD2
V: TRBV2
J: TRBJ2-1
CDR3: CASRLLAGPPSPHNEQFF
DNA: TGTGCCAGCAGACTACTAGCGGGGCCACCATCCCCTCACAATGAGCAGTTCTTC

size: -
D: -
V: TRBV23-1
J: TRBJ2-3
CDR3: CASSQSKRSSTDTQYF
DNA: TGCGCCAGCAGTCAATCGAAGCGTAGCAGCACAGATACGCAGTATTTT

size: few
D: TRBD2
V: TRBV6-4
J: TRBJ2-3
CDR3: CASSERGGTDTQYF
DNA: TGTGCCAGCAGTGAGCGGGGGGGCACAGATACGCAGTATTTT

size: -
D: TRBD1
V: TRBV7-8
J: TRBJ1-5
CDR3: CASSPRDRGWEPQHF
DNA: TGTGCCAGCAGCCCCCGGGACAGGGGTTGGGAGCCCCAGCATTTT

size: few
D: TRBD1
V: TRBV28
J: TRBJ1-2
CDR3: CASSEGTGGGYGYTF
DNA: TGTGCCAGCAGTGAAGGGACAGGGGGCGGCTATGGCTACACCTTC

size: -
D: TRBD1
V: TRBV5-1
J: TRBJ2-5
CDR3: CASSPGQAQETQYF
DNA: TGCGCCAGCAGCCCGGGACAGGCCCAAGAGACCCAGTACTTC

size: few
D: -
V: TRBV27
J: TRBJ1-5
CDR3: CASSTRRGQPQHF
DNA: TGTGCCAGCAGCACAAGAAGGGGTCAGCCCCAGCATTTT

size: -
D: -
V: TRBV5-4
J: TRBJ1-6
CDR3: CASSLGRVEYDSPLHF
DNA: TGTGCCAGCAGCTTGGGCAGGGTAGAATACGATTCACCCCTCCACTTT

size: -
D: -
V: TRBV5-1
J: TRBJ1-2
CDR3: CASSLTTPPGGYGYTF
DNA: TGCGCCAGCAGCTTGACTACCCCTCCGGGGGGCTATGGCTACACCTTC

size: -
D: -
V: TRBV5-1
J: TRBJ2-5
CDR3: CASSLVGTGKETQYF
DNA: TGCGCCAGCAGCTTGGTAGGGACTGGTAAAGAGACCCAGTACTTC

size: -
D: TRBD1
V: TRBV4-1
J: TRBJ2-7
CDR3: CASSIDRGVYEQYF
DNA: TGCGCCAGCAGCATAGACAGGGGGGTCTACGAGCAGTACTTC

size: once
D: -
V: TRBV20-1
J: TRBJ1-1
CDR3: CSARDQGWAFF
DNA: TGCAGTGCTAGAGACCAGGGGTGGGCTTTCTTT